This record concerns one T cell receptor (beta chain) sequence. What it binds is unknown. The source of the sample is a study of T cells expressing NK-cell markers. TCRdb re-called the 5' RACE reads; every CDR3 protein appears as one record, without DNA. Its table records roughly 180,000 distinct CDR3 sequences. Whole-study results and caveats: In 6 or 7 donors, dominant NKG2C+ clonotypes were roughly 1.0-7.5% of CD8+ T cells.

There are 14 residues in the CDR3. Germline V CDR1 and CDR2: LGHDT, YNNKEL (reference sequence). The chain recombines TRBV3-1 with TRBJ1-4; the D call from TCRdb, TRBD1, cannot be confirmed without DNA. The sequence was obtained from a woman between 18 and 69 years old in good health. The sequenced sample consisted of blood T cells: a sorted CD56 or NKG2C T cell subset, CD4+ or CD8+ T cells, or bulk PBMC T cells (not recorded which). The CDR3 spells CASSQVGGDEKLFF.